This passage covers 20 T cell receptor beta chains from one sample sequenced in a study of blood T cells in healthy people across ages. The authors ran a second PCR of roughly 6 to 12 cycles using a sample-barcoded 5' primer and a J-beta primer mix. TCRdb reanalysed the 5' RACE reads using MiXCR and keeps one entry per CDR3 protein. The sample includes roughly 570,000 distinct CDR3 sequences, 27% of them seen just once. Specimen: blood. All receptors derive from a woman between 65 and 79 years old in good health.

The genes are TRBV5-1 and TRBJ2-3; 10 nucleotides align to TRBD1. V shed 3 bases and J 6 bases; nucleotides not matched to a gene: 13. The germline V gene has CDR1 SGHRS and CDR2 YFSETQ. The CDR3 totals 17 residues. CDR3 in DNA: TGCGCCAGCAGCTCCGGGACAGGGGCTACCTCAGGGGATACGCAGTATTTT. Translated: CASSSGTGATSGDTQYF.

This clonotype was observed a handful of times. J is TRBJ1-1 and V is TRBV20-1, with D possibly matching TRBD1 (5 bases). Germline lookup yields CDR1 DFQATT and CDR2 SNEGSKA (reference sequence). This CDR3 contains 13 residues. The V end was cut by 6 bases, the J end by 1 base, with 12 bases between. Here the CDR3 reads CSAREGPNTEAFF. The CDR3 DNA reads as TGCAGTGCCCGGGAGGGACCGAACACTGAAGCTTTCTTT.

This chain links TRBV29-1 with TRBJ1-3; D is uncertain. The CDR3 length is 12 residues. V lost 5 bases and J 8 bases, leaving 13 bases between the germline ends. Germline V gene sequence: CDR1 SQVTM, CDR2 ANQGSEA. CDR3 sequence (DNA): TGCAGCGTTCTTTTGGGCGGTGACACCATATATTTT. Translating gives CSVLLGGDTIYF.

The CDR3: CASRSPEGGGDTDTQYF. CDR3 sequence (DNA): TGTGCCAGCAGATCCCCGGAGGGAGGGGGTGACACAGATACGCAGTATTTT. V gene TRBV12-3 or TRBV12-4 combines with J gene TRBJ2-3; the D gene is possibly TRBD2 (7 bases). V was pared by 6 bases and J by 2 bases, with 21 bases between. The CDR3 is 17 residues long.

This clonotype was seen only a few times. The rearrangement joins TRBV9 to TRBJ2-3, with 8 positions matching TRBD2. V was pared by 3 bases and J by 4 bases, with 10 bases of the junction left unmatched. Germline lookup yields CDR1 SGDLS and CDR2 YYNGEE. The length of the CDR3 is 16 residues. The CDR3 here is CASSAGGGGHSDTQYF. Here the CDR3 DNA reads TGTGCCAGCAGCGCGGGGGGCGGGGGGCACTCAGATACGCAGTATTTT. The full variable domain, in which reference TRBV9 and TRBJ2-3 provide the parts outside the CDR3, is DSGVTQTPKHLITATGQRVTLRCSPRSGDLSVYWYQQSLDQGLQFLIQYYNGEERAKGNILERFSAQQFPDLHSELNLSSLELGDSALYFCASSAGGGGHSDTQYFGPGTRLTVL.

The genes are TRBV20-1 and TRBJ2-1; TRBD1 matches 8 bases. Germline values: CDR1 DFQATT, CDR2 SNEGSKA (reference sequence). This CDR3 spans 17 amino acids. V lost 0 bases and J lost 9; bases outside the gene matches: 16. The CDR3: CSAREKLHTAGGGEQFF. Here the CDR3 DNA reads TGCAGTGCTAGAGAAAAACTGCATACGGCAGGGGGCGGTGAGCAGTTCTTC.

This clonotype was seen at least ten times. In DNA form, the CDR3 reads TGTGCCAGCAGCCTCTTGAATGAGCAGTTCTTC. This sequence encodes CASSLLNEQFF. The chain is built from TRBV11-2 and TRBJ2-1; no reliable D call. CDR3 length: 11 residues. Germline V gives CDR1 SGHAT, CDR2 FQNNGV. V was cut by 5 bases and J by 7 bases, with 6 bases left in between.

Worth noting for this clonotype: Mismatch with germline at one junction end may stem from a read error. The rearrangement uses TRBV12-5 and TRBJ1-5, with D unresolved. The CDR3 loop spans 13 amino acids. Germline V gene lookup returns CDR1 LGHNT and CDR2 FRNRAP. DNA for the CDR3: TGTGCTAGTGGTTTGGGAGTGGGTCAGCCCCAGCCTTTT. Protein: CASGLGVGQPQPF.

J is TRBJ2-4 and V is TRBV14, with 9 bases that match TRBD2. J gave up 2 bases and V 0 bases, and 5 bases lay outside the gene matches. This CDR3 spans 17 amino acids. The germline CDR1 and CDR2 sequences are SGHDN and FVKESK. The chain's CDR3 is CASSQDSLAGTKNIQYF. CDR3 DNA sequence: TGTGCCAGCAGCCAAGATAGCCTAGCGGGGACCAAAAACATTCAGTACTTC.

This clonotype was counted at least ten times. This chain links TRBV4-2 with TRBJ1-4; D unclear. Trimming shortened V by 1 base and J by 4 bases, and 16 bases separated the two germline ends. Germline V gene sequence: CDR1 LGHNA, CDR2 YNFKEQ. This CDR3 region has 17 residues. The CDR3 spells CASSQARDPLGNEKLFF. The CDR3 region has the DNA TGTGCCAGCAGCCAAGCCCGAGATCCGTTGGGTAATGAAAAACTGTTTTTT.

This clonotype was counted a single time. The V and J genes are TRBV4-3 and TRBJ2-7; D might be TRBD1 or TRBD2, each matching 6 bases. V was shortened by 0 bases and J by 7 bases, with 19 bases between the two germline ends. The CDR3 spans 16 residues. Germline V gene lookup returns CDR1 LGHNA and CDR2 YSLEER. The CDR3 nucleotides read TGCGCCAGCAGCCAAGACCCCCCCCCGGGGGCACAGGAGCAGTACTTC. Amino acid sequence: CASSQDPPPGAQEQYF.

Ten or more counts support this clonotype. One junction end does not reproduce the germline sequence, and a read error may be involved. This chain connects TRBV5-1 to TRBJ2-5, with a possible D match to TRBD1 (6 bases). The CDR3 has 13 amino acids. CDR1 SGHRS and CDR2 YFSETQ come from the germline V gene. The CDR3 coding sequence is TGTGCCAGCAGCTACAGGGTTGGGGAGACCCAGTACTTC. The encoded protein is CASSYRVGETQYF.

Here the CDR3 reads CASSLSSGRGGTQYF. The CDR3 DNA follows: TGTGCCAGCAGCTTATCTAGCGGGAGAGGGGGGACCCAGTACTTC. This chain links TRBV7-2 with TRBJ2-5, with 10 bases that match TRBD2. Unmatched junction bases numbered 7, after V lost 2 bases and J lost 7 bases. This CDR3 has 15 residues. Germline V gene data show CDR1 as SGHTA and CDR2 as FQGNSA.

The chain carries TRBV12-3 or TRBV12-4 and TRBJ2-7; D gene unclear. The CDR3 is made up of 13 amino acids. V gave up 2 bases and J gave up 2 bases, with 7 bases separating them. The CDR3 coding sequence is TGTGCCAGCAGTTTACGGGCCGCCTACGAGCAGTACTTC. Translation gives CASSLRAAYEQYF.

This clonotype was seen a handful of times. V gene TRBV7-9 combines with J gene TRBJ2-5; perhaps D is TRBD1 or TRBD2 (5 bases each). This CDR3 contains 12 residues. Germline V lookup: CDR1 SEHNR, CDR2 FQNEAQ (reference sequence). V was shortened by 10 bases and J by 5 bases, with 14 bases between the two germline ends. CDR3 in amino acids: CATSDRGETQYF. The CDR3 region has the DNA TGTGCCACCTCAGACAGAGGGGAGACCCAGTACTTC.

This clonotype has a single count. Here the CDR3 reads CASSLAPVAGLATQETQYF. CDR3 nucleotide sequence: TGCGCCAGCAGCTTGGCCCCAGTTGCGGGACTAGCAACTCAAGAGACCCAGTACTTC. The rearrangement uses TRBV5-1 and TRBJ2-5, with TRBD2 identical over 9 bases. Germline V lookup: CDR1 SGHRS, CDR2 YFSETQ. Trimming removed 0 bases from V and 2 bases from J; junction bases left unmatched: 14. The CDR3 length is 19 residues.

The rearrangement joins TRBV7-2 to TRBJ2-1, with 12 nucleotides matching TRBD2. This CDR3 is built from 16 residues. Germline CDR1 and CDR2: SGHTA and FQGNSA. V shed 1 base, J shed 9 bases, and the junction held 7 bases outside the gene matches. CDR3 in amino acids: CASSLDASGGAGEQFF. DNA for the CDR3: TGTGCCAGCAGCTTAGACGCTAGCGGGGGGGCGGGTGAGCAGTTCTTC. The variable domain in full, completed from reference TRBV7-2 and TRBJ2-1, reads GAGVSQSPSNKVTEKGKDVELRCDPISGHTALYWYRQSLGQGLEFLIYFQGNSAPDKSGLPSDRFSAERTGGSVSTLTIQRTQQEDSAVYLCASSLDASGGAGEQFFGPGTRLTVL.

This chain joins TRBV27 and TRBJ1-1; D gene ambiguous. V lost 3 bases and J 0 bases, leaving 11 bases between the germline ends. Germline V gene sequence: CDR1 MNHEY, CDR2 SMNVEV (reference sequence). The CDR3 spans 15 residues. The CDR3: CASSLGPTVNTEAFF. The CDR3 nucleotides are TGTGCCAGCAGTTTGGGCCCCACAGTGAACACTGAAGCTTTCTTT.

CDR3 region: CSVDETGEPDTQYF. CDR3 nucleotide sequence: TGCAGCGTTGATGAGACAGGGGAACCAGATACGCAGTATTTT. This sequence joins TRBV29-1 and TRBJ2-3; 8 nucleotides match TRBD1. The CDR3 is 14 amino acids. V lost 3 bases, J lost 4 bases, and 6 bases stayed unmatched. The germline CDR1 and CDR2 sequences are SQVTM and ANQGSEA.

The gene calls are TRBV27 and TRBJ2-5; 11 bases map to TRBD1. Judging by the DNA end, TRBJ2-1 fits better; the J call may be wrong. Germline V CDR1 and CDR2: MNHEY, SMNVEV (reference sequence). The CDR3 covers 13 residues. CDR3 sequence reads: CACKRTGGDEQFF. In DNA, the CDR3 is TGTGCCTGCAAAAGGACAGGGGGCGATGAGCAGTTCTTC.